These T cell receptor beta chains were read from a single sample in a study of long-term antiretroviral therapy in people with HIV. TCRdb's table, derived via immunoSEQ multiplex PCR, lists solely in-frame clones and lacks some. The sample contains just over 8,500 clones, around 79% of which appear only once. This specimen was unsorted PBMCs, taken 0.6 years before starting antiretroviral therapy. The receptors stem from a man aged 35-49 years with HIV. CDR3s include the opening cysteine and the closing phenylalanine or tryptophan. The D gene is left open where the match is weak. Where a row states a size, it is once, few, many or the class of an expanded clone; other rows omit it.

clone size: few; V gene: TRBV10-1; J gene: TRBJ2-2; D gene: NA; CDR3 DNA: TGCGCCAGCAGTCTCTTAGCTACCGGGGAGCTGTTTTTT; CDR3 protein: CASSLLATGELFF
clone size: NA; V gene: TRBV27; J gene: TRBJ2-1; D gene: NA; CDR3 DNA: TGTGCCAGCAGCCTACAGGGTATGGGGGATTACAATGAGCAGTTCTTC; CDR3 protein: CASSLQGMGDYNEQFF
clone size: NA; V gene: TRBV29-1; J gene: TRBJ2-7; D gene: NA; CDR3 DNA: TGCAGCGTTGAAGACAGGGATCATAGCTACGAGCAGTACTTC; CDR3 protein: CSVEDRDHSYEQYF
clone size: NA; V gene: TRBV25-1; J gene: TRBJ1-1; D gene: NA; CDR3 DNA: TGTGCCAGCAGTGGTTGGGGGCAGGCGAACACTGAAGCTTTCTTT; CDR3 protein: CASSGWGQANTEAFF
clone size: NA; V gene: TRBV5-1; J gene: TRBJ2-7; D gene: TRBD1; CDR3 DNA: TGCGCCAGCAGCTTGCATACAGGGGTGTTACCCTACGAGCAGTACTTC; CDR3 protein: CASSLHTGVLPYEQYF
clone size: NA; V gene: TRBV6-5; J gene: TRBJ1-2; D gene: NA; CDR3 DNA: TGTGCCAGCAGTTACTCTCGAAATCTATCGAAAGGCTACACCTTC; CDR3 protein: CASSYSRNLSKGYTF
clone size: NA; V gene: TRBV11-2; J gene: TRBJ2-1; D gene: TRBD1; CDR3 DNA: TGTGCCAGCAGCTTAAACAGGGGGTACTACAATGAGCAGTTCTTC; CDR3 protein: CASSLNRGYYNEQFF
clone size: NA; V gene: TRBV27; J gene: TRBJ2-3; D gene: TRBD1; CDR3 DNA: TGTGCCAGCAGTTTTGGGACAGGAGATACGCAGTATTTT; CDR3 protein: CASSFGTGDTQYF
clone size: few; V gene: TRBV2; J gene: TRBJ2-7; D gene: TRBD1; CDR3 DNA: TGTGCCAGCGAGACAGGGGCCAACTCCTACGAGCAGTACTTC; CDR3 protein: CASETGANSYEQYF
clone size: NA; V gene: TRBV11-2; J gene: TRBJ1-1; D gene: NA; CDR3 DNA: TGTGCCAGCAGCTCCCCTTGGGGGAGAGAGGGCACTGAAGCTTTCTTT; CDR3 protein: CASSSPWGREGTEAFF